This TCR beta chain derives from a study of Ad26.COV2.S vaccination and SARS-CoV-2 variants. Looking at the study overall: Ad26.COV2.S arm of COV1001 included the donor.

Method: immunoSEQ multiplex PCR; TCRdb's copy keeps in-frame clones and lacks some. The data contain about 390,000 clones, approximately 90% of them singletons. The study, taken as a whole, reports: Non-spike TCR breadth was similar in vaccine and placebo recipients.

The CDR3 is 15 amino acids. Trimming shortened V by 5 bases and J by 1 base, and 11 bases separated the two germline ends. In germline, CDR1 is LNHDA, CDR2 SQIVND (reference sequence). As to this clone: The antigen remains unidentified.

Stated treatment: some 20 received Ad26.COV2.S at low or high dose, single or two shots; 5 received placebo; per-sample allocation not given. Sampling was performed 63 days after the first vaccine or placebo injection. SARS-CoV-2 spike from the Wuhan strain was encoded by the vaccine, an Ad26 vector. The clonotype was recovered from a person aged 18-60 years who received the Ad26.COV2.S COVID-19 vaccine or a placebo. This sequence joins TRBV19 and TRBJ2-2; D unresolved. The sample consisted of peripheral blood, taken in a trial of Ad26.COV2.S vaccine versus placebo. The CDR3 is CASSFVEMNTGELFF. The CDR3 nucleotides are TGTGCCAGTAGTTTCGTGGAGATGAACACCGGGGAGCTGTTTTTT.